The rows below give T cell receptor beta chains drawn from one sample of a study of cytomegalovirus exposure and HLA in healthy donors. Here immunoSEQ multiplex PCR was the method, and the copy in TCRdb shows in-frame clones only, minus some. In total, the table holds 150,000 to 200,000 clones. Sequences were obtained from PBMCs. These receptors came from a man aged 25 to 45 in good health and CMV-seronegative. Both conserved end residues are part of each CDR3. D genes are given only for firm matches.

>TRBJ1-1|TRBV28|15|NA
CASHGALILNTEAFF
TGTGCCAGCCATGGGGCACTGATTCTGAACACTGAAGCTTTCTTT
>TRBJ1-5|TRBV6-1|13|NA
CASSEFEGQPQHF
TGTGCCAGCAGTGAATTTGAGGGTCAGCCCCAGCATTTT
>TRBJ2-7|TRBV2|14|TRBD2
CASTELAGAYEQYF
TGTGCCAGCACCGAGCTAGCGGGAGCATACGAGCAGTACTTC
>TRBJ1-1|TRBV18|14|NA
CASSPPGGGTEAFF
TGTGCCAGCTCACCACCTGGGGGAGGCACTGAAGCTTTCTTT
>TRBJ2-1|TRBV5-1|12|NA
CASSPGDTEQFF
TGCGCCAGCAGTCCGGGAGACACGGAGCAGTTCTTC
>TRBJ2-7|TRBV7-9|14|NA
CASSLWSEASEQYF
TGTGCCAGCAGCTTATGGTCGGAGGCTAGTGAGCAGTACTTC
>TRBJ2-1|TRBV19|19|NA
CASSIDPLQSVGSYNEQFF
TGTGCCAGTAGTATAGATCCCCTACAGTCCGTGGGCTCCTACAATGAGCAGTTCTTC
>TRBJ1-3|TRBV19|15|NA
CASNPQGRTGNTIYF
TGTGCCAGTAACCCACAGGGACGAACTGGAAACACCATATATTTT
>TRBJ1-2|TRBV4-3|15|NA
CASSLARGSNYGYTF
TGCGCCAGCAGCCTAGCCCGGGGTTCCAACTATGGCTACACCTTC
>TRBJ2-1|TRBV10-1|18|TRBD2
CASSERTSGSSYYNEQFF
TGCGCCAGCAGTGAAAGGACTAGCGGGAGTAGTTACTACAATGAGCAGTTCTTC
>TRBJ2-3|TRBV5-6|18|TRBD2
CASSLGLAGGRSMDTQYF
TGTGCCAGCAGCTTGGGCCTAGCGGGAGGGCGTTCTATGGATACGCAGTATTTT
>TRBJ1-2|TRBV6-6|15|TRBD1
CASRSYPDRVYGYTF
TGTGCCAGCAGATCTTACCCGGACAGGGTTTATGGCTACACCTTC
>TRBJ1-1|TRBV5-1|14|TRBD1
CASSQQGAGTEAFF
TGCGCCAGCAGCCAACAGGGGGCAGGGACTGAAGCTTTCTTT
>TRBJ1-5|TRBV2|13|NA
CASSADADQPQHF
TGTGCCAGCAGTGCCGACGCGGATCAGCCCCAGCATTTT
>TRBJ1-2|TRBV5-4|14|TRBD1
CASSFGTANYGYTF
TGTGCCAGCAGCTTCGGGACAGCTAACTATGGCTACACCTTC
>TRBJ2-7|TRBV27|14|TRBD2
CASSLAGGMNEQYF
TGTGCCAGCAGTTTGGCGGGAGGTATGAACGAGCAGTACTTC